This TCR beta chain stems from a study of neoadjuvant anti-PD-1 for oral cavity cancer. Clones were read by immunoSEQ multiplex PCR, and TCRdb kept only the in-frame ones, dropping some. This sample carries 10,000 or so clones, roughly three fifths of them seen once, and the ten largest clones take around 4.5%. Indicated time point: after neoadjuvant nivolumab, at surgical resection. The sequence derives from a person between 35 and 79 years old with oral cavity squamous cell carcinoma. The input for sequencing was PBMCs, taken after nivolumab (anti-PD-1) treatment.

The CDR3 is CASSYHRGVGYTF. The CDR3 bases are TGTGCCAGCAGTTACCACAGGGGCGTGGGCTACACCTTC. V is TRBV6-6 and J is TRBJ1-2; 7 bases agree with TRBD1. The germline CDR1 and CDR2 sequences are MNHNY and SVGAGI (reference sequence). With V trimmed by 2 bases and J by 8 bases, 5 bases remained unmatched. There are 13 residues in the CDR3.